The T cell receptor beta chain under discussion was sequenced for a study of cytomegalovirus exposure and HLA in healthy donors. Study-level findings and limits: An analysis that was carried out later associated about 17,000 TCR beta sequences with HLA alleles at 0.05 false discovery rate. A later analysis, which compared TCR beta chains of equal frequency, found the HLA-associated ones more clonally expanded. Some V segments, TRBV6-2 and TRBV6-3 among them, were indistinguishable and were therefore excluded.

The V gene lost 6 bases and the J gene lost 6 bases, with 17 bases spanning the gap. The length of the CDR3 is 15 residues. Germline values: CDR1 MNHNY, CDR2 SVGAGI (reference sequence). This clone was found once. The target antigen is unknown. PCR involved 60 Vbeta and 13 Jbeta primers. Measured with immunoSEQ multiplex PCR; TCRdb has only the in-frame clones, and not every one. The sample has about 130,000 clones, roughly 80% seen once. The receptor was isolated from a woman aged 40-49 years in good health and CMV-seronegative. Sequencing was carried out using PBMCs. The rearrangement joins TRBV6-6 to TRBJ1-4; D remains unclear. DNA for the CDR3: TGTGCCAGCAGCCTCCCAGGTCGGCAAGATGAAAAACTGTTTTTT. It specifies CASSLPGRQDEKLFF.